These 5 T cell receptor beta chains came from one sample sequenced in a study of T cell responses to AZD1222 COVID-19 vaccine. Sequenced by immunoSEQ multiplex PCR; TCRdb stores in-frame clones only, minus some. The data show more than 95,000 clones, more than 75% seen once. The sample consisted of peripheral blood, taken 28 days after the second dose of the MenACWY control vaccine. These receptors came from an adult who received the MenACWY meningococcal vaccine as a control.

The CDR3 DNA follows: TGTGCCAGCAGTGACCCTTTCCAAGAGACCCAGTACTTC. This translates into CASSDPFQETQYF. The chain couples TRBV6-2 or TRBV6-3 to TRBJ2-5; no firm D call. The germline V and J ends were trimmed by 5 bases and 1 base, with 8 bases remaining between them. There are 13 residues in the CDR3. CDR1 is MNHEY, CDR2 SVGEGT, per germline.

This chain links TRBV15 with TRBJ2-7; either TRBD1 or TRBD2 may fit D (6 bases each). Germline values: CDR1 LNHNV, CDR2 YYDKDF (reference sequence). V was clipped by 6 bases and J by 1 base, with 19 bases between them. This CDR3 is built from 16 residues. CDR3 DNA: TGTGCCACCAGTCCCAGTGGGGGCGGGGCATCCTACGAGCAGTACTTC. It encodes CATSPSGGGASYEQYF.

The rearrangement uses TRBV10-1 and TRBJ2-7; D unresolved. Between the trimmed V and J ends, which lost 6 bases and 0 bases, there was a span of 6 bases. There are 12 residues in the CDR3. In germline, CDR1 is WNHNN, CDR2 SYGVQD (reference sequence). DNA of the CDR3: TGCGCCAGCAGATCCCGCTCCTACGAGCAGTACTTC. Translated, it gives CASRSRSYEQYF.

The chain carries TRBV30 and TRBJ1-5; 9 nucleotides align to TRBD1. CDR3 length: 18 residues. Germline loops: CDR1 GTSNPN, CDR2 SVGIG (reference sequence). Losses at the gene ends were 1 base for V and 1 base for J; bases not matched to a gene: 11. CDR3 coding DNA: TGTGCCTGGAGTGGGGGGACAGGGATTGGGGCGAGCAATCAGCCCCAGCATTTT. Translating gives CAWSGGTGIGASNQPQHF.

This sequence joins TRBV5-4 and TRBJ2-3, with 10 bases lining up with TRBD2. The CDR3 is 17 residues long. V gave up 0 bases and J gave up 0 bases; unmatched junction bases: 4. Germline loops: CDR1 SGHNT, CDR2 YYREEE (reference sequence). This CDR3 reads CASSLALAGGSTDTQYF. CDR3 nucleotides: TGTGCCAGCAGCTTGGCGTTAGCGGGGGGTAGCACAGATACGCAGTATTTT.